This TCR beta chain was sequenced in a study of T cell changes during pregnancy in multiple sclerosis. Profiling relied on immunoSEQ multiplex PCR, and the TCRdb table lists in-frame clones only, not all of them. The sample includes some 57,000 clones, more than 80% of them seen just once. With V trimmed by 9 bases and J by 4 bases, 6 bases remained unmatched. From germline, CDR1 is SGHRS and CDR2 YFSETQ. The CDR3 spans 13 residues. The clonotype originates from a female donor in good health, enrolled as a control in a pregnancy study. This chain uses TRBV5-1 with TRBJ1-1; 10 bases align to TRBD1. Source: CD4+ T cells from peripheral blood mononuclear cells, taken after pregnancy. CDR3 loop: CATTRTGGTEAFF. Written as DNA, the CDR3 is TGCGCCACGACTCGGACAGGGGGCACTGAAGCTTTCTTT.